Following are 12 T cell receptor beta chains from one sample sequenced in a study of beta chain features in type 1 diabetes. Reverse transcribing all isolated RNA meant expressed TCRB transcripts were sequenced. TCRdb's table, derived via immunoSEQ multiplex PCR, lists solely in-frame clones and lacks some. Here the sample spans 850,000 to 900,000 clones, roughly a sixth being singletons. The specimen sequenced was naive CD4+ T cells from blood. The receptors stem from a young woman in good health.

This clone was detected a few times. The chain joins TRBV9 to TRBJ2-3; D tentatively reads TRBD1 or TRBD2 (6 bases each). With 3 bases removed from V and 0 bases from J, the gap between germline ends came to 14 bases. The CDR3 is 16 residues long. Germline lookup yields CDR1 SGDLS and CDR2 YYNGEE. CDR3 in amino acids: CASSAQGGRSTDTQYF. CDR3 sequence (DNA): TGTGCCAGCAGCGCACAAGGGGGGCGGAGCACAGATACGCAGTATTTT.

This clone was seen only a few times. The same CDR3 can be traced to other DNA sequences in this sample. J is TRBJ2-7 and V is TRBV7-2; D unresolved. This CDR3 region has 12 residues. Germline V gene lookup returns CDR1 SGHTA and CDR2 FQGNSA. V was shortened by 2 bases and J by 4 bases, with 6 bases between the two germline ends. This chain's CDR3 is CASSLNLYEQYF. In DNA form, the CDR3 reads TGTGCCAGCAGCTTAAACTTGTACGAGCAGTACTTC.

This clone turned up a few times. The gene calls are TRBV5-4 and TRBJ2-1; maybe TRBD2 (5 bases). Germline CDR1 is SGHNT and CDR2 is YYREEE (reference sequence). This CDR3 is built from 15 residues. V dropped 2 bases and J dropped 3 bases, with 12 bases sitting between them. CDR3 coding DNA: TGTGCCAGCAGCTTTGAGGTGAGCGGCTACAATGAGCAGTTCTTC. Protein: CASSFEVSGYNEQFF. The whole variable domain, filled in from reference TRBV5-4 and TRBJ2-1, reads ETGVTQSPTHLIKTRGQQVTLRCSSQSGHNTVSWYQQALGQGPQFIFQYYREEENGRGNFPPRFSGLQFPNYSSELNVNALELDDSALYLCASSFEVSGYNEQFFGPGTRLTVL.

For this clone: Other DNA variants within this sample encode the same CDR3. The V gene is TRBV9, the J gene TRBJ2-3; D is undetermined. V lost 0 bases, J lost 4 bases, and 6 bases lay in between. This CDR3 is built from 13 residues. The V gene's germline CDR1 is SGDLS and CDR2 YYNGEE. The CDR3 loop reads CASSVASADTQYF. The CDR3 DNA reads TGTGCCAGCAGCGTAGCTTCGGCAGATACGCAGTATTTT.

Regarding this clone: This sample also contains other DNA sequences that code for the same CDR3. The chain has TRBV18 and TRBJ2-1, with D uncertain. Trimming pared 3 bases from V and 4 bases from J, leaving 7 bases between. The CDR3 extends over 13 amino acids. Germline V gene data show CDR1 as KGHSH and CDR2 as LQKENI. CDR3 sequence (DNA): TGTGCCAGCTCACCGCTTAGGTACAATGAGCAGTTCTTC. This gives the protein CASSPLRYNEQFF.

In DNA form, the CDR3 reads TGTGCCAGCAGTTACTCTAACAGGGGAAACTATGGCTACACCTTC. Translated: CASSYSNRGNYGYTF. This chain connects TRBV6-6 to TRBJ1-2, with 7 bases aligning to TRBD1. Germline CDR1 MNHNY, CDR2 SVGAGI (reference sequence). J was trimmed by 2 bases and V by 0 bases; bases with no gene match: 3. This CDR3 contains 15 residues.

This clone came up a few times. The chain couples TRBV5-1 to TRBJ2-7; D is possibly TRBD1 (5 bases). Trimming took off 1 base at V and 0 bases at J, with 8 bases between the two ends. The CDR3 covers 14 residues. CDR1 SGHRS and CDR2 YFSETQ come from the germline V gene. As DNA, the CDR3 is TGCGCCAGCAGCTTGACAGGCAGCTCCTACGAGCAGTACTTC. Protein product: CASSLTGSSYEQYF.

The chain has TRBV5-4 and TRBJ2-5; no firm D call. V was pared by 4 bases and J by 5 bases, with 12 bases between. The germline V gene has CDR1 SGHNT and CDR2 YYREEE (reference sequence). CDR3 length: 13 amino acids. CDR3 region: CASSVGGFETQYF. As DNA, the CDR3 is TGTGCCAGCAGCGTGGGTGGATTTGAGACCCAGTACTTC.

This clone was counted between two and nine times. The rearrangement joins TRBV19 to TRBJ2-5, with D tentatively TRBD2 (7 bases). Germline values: CDR1 LNHDA, CDR2 SQIVND (reference sequence). V gave up 10 bases and J gave up 4 bases, with 19 bases separating them. The CDR3 is 14 residues long. CDR3 sequence reads: CAIPIRGAGETQYF. For the CDR3, the DNA is TGTGCCATTCCCATACGGGGGGCGGGAGAGACCCAGTACTTC.

The table lists this clone with a few counts. This sequence joins TRBV16 and TRBJ1-5; 8 positions agree with TRBD1. This CDR3 region has 17 residues. The junction had 9 bases not matched to a gene; V was cut back by 1 base and J by 4 bases. CDR1 is KGHSY and CDR2 is FQNENV in the germline V gene. The CDR3 loop reads CASSQFRSGGANQPQHF. In DNA, the CDR3 is TGTGCCAGCAGCCAATTTCGTTCAGGGGGCGCGAATCAGCCCCAGCATTTT.

The chain links TRBV28 to TRBJ2-7, with 9 positions matching TRBD1. Germline V gives CDR1 MDHEN, CDR2 SYDVKM. Trimming removed 4 bases from V and 3 bases from J; junction bases left unmatched: 10. CDR3 length: 16 amino acids. This CDR3 reads CASSSAAATGGYEQYF. CDR3 coding DNA: TGTGCCAGCAGTTCCGCGGCCGCGACAGGGGGCTACGAGCAGTACTTC.

This rearrangement joins TRBV6-1 to TRBJ2-7; D may correspond to TRBD1 or TRBD2 (5 bases each). The CDR3 runs to 14 residues. The germline gives CDR1 MNHNS, CDR2 SASEGT. V was trimmed by 1 base and J by 3 bases, leaving 10 bases between them. This chain's CDR3 is CASSEGGTRYEQYF. For the CDR3, the DNA is TGTGCCAGCAGTGAAGGTGGGACCCGCTACGAGCAGTACTTC.